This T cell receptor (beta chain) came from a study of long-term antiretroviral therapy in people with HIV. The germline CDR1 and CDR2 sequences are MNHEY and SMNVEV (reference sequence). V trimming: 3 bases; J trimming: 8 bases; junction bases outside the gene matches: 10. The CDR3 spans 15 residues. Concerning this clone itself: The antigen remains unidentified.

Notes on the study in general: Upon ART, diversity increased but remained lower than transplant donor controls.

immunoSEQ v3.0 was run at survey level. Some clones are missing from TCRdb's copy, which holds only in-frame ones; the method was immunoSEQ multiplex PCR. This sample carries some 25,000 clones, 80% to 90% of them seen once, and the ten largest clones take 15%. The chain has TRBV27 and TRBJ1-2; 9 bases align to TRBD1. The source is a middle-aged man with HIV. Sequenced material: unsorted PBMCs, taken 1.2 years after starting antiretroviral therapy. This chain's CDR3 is CASSFLGTGFEGYTF. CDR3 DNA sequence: TGTGCCAGCAGTTTTCTAGGGACAGGGTTTGAGGGCTACACCTTC.